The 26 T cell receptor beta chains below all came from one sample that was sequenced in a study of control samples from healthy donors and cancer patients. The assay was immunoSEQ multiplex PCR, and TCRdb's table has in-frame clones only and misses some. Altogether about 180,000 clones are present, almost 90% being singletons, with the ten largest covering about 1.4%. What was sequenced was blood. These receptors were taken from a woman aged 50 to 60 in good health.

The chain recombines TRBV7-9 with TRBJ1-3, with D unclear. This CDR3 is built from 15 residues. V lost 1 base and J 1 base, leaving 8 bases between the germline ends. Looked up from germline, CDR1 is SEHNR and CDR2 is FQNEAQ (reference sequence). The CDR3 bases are TGTGCCAGCAGCTTAGGTGATATTTCTGGAAACACCATATATTTT. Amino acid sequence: CASSLGDISGNTIYF.

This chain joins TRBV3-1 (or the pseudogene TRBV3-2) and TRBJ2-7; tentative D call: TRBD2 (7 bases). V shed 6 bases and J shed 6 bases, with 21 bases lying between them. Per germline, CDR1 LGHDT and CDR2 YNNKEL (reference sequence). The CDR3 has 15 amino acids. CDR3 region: CASSLLGGLGGEQYF. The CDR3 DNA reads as TGTGCCAGCAGTCTCCTCGGGGGGCTAGGCGGCGAGCAGTACTTC.

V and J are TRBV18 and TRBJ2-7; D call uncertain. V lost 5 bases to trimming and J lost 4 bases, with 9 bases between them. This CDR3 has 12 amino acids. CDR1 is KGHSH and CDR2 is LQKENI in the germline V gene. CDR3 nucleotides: TGTGCCAGCTCAAAGGACGGTTACGAGCAGTACTTC. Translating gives CASSKDGYEQYF.

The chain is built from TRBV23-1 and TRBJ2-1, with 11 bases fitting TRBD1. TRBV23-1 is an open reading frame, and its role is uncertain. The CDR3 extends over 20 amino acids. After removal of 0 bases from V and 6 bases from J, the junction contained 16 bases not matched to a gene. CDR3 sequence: CASSQSQNRLRDRGGNEQFF. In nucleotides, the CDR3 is TGCGCCAGCAGTCAATCCCAAAACCGCCTCCGGGACAGGGGGGGCAATGAGCAGTTCTTC.

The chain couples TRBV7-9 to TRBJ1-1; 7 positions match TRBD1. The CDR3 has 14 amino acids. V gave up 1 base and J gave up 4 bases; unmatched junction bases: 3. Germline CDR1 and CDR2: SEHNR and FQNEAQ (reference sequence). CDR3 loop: CASSLEGAGTEAFF. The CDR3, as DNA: TGTGCCAGCAGCTTAGAGGGGGCGGGCACTGAAGCTTTCTTT.

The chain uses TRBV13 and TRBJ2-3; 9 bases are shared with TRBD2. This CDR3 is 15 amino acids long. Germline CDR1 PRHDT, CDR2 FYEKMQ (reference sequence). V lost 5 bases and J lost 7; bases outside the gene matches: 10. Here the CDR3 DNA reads TGTGCCAGCAGCCCAGCGGGGGGTACCCAGAATACGCAGTATTTT. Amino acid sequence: CASSPAGGTQNTQYF.

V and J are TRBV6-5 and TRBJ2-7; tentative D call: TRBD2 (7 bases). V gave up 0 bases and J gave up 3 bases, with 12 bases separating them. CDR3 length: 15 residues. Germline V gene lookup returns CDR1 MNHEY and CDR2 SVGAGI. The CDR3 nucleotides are TGTGCCAGCAGTTACTCAGAGGGAGGGGGCTACGAGCAGTACTTC. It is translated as CASSYSEGGGYEQYF.

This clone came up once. This CDR3 reads CASSPRISGNTIYF. CDR3 sequence (DNA): TGCGCCAGCTCGCCACGGATATCTGGAAACACCATATATTTT. This chain connects TRBV4-1 to TRBJ1-3; D unresolved. CDR1 MGHRA and CDR2 YSYEKL come from the germline V gene. The CDR3 is 14 residues long. V lost 8 bases to trimming and J lost 1 base, with 12 bases between them.

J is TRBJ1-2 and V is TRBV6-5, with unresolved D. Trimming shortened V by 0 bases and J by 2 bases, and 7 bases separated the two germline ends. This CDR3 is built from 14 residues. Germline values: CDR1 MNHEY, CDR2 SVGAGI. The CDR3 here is CASSYSGRNYGYTF. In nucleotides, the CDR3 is TGTGCCAGCAGTTACTCGGGCAGGAACTATGGCTACACCTTC.

The CDR3: CATLRRNYGYTF. The CDR3 nucleotides read TGTGCCACTCTCCGACGGAACTATGGCTACACCTTC. The chain recombines TRBV28 with TRBJ1-2; D is ambiguous. The CDR3 loop spans 12 amino acids. Per germline, CDR1 MDHEN and CDR2 SYDVKM. The germline V and J ends were trimmed by 10 bases and 2 bases, with 11 bases remaining between them.

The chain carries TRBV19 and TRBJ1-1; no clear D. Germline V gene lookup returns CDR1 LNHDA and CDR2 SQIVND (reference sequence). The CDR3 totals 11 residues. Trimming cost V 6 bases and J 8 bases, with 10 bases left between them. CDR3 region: CASRTRQEAFF. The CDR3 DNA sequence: TGTGCCAGTAGGACCAGACAAGAAGCTTTCTTT.

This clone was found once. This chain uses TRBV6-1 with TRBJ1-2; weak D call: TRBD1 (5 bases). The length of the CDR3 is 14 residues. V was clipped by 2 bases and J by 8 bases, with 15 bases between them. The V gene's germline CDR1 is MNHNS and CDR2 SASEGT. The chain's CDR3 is CASSELARGVGYTF. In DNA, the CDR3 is TGTGCCAGCAGTGAATTAGCTAGGGGTGTCGGCTACACCTTC.

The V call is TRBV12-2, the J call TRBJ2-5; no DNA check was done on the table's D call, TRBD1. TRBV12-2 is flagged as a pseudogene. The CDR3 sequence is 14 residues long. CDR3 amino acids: CASRVSDRLRPQYF. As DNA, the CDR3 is TGTGCAAGTCGCGTCTCGGACAGGTTGAGGCCCCAGTACTTC.

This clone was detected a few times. CDR3 in DNA: TGTGCCAGCACCACAAGGACTAGGTCTGGGGAGCTGTTTTTT. As protein: CASTTRTRSGELFF. This rearrangement joins TRBV7-9 to TRBJ2-2, with 7 bases identical to TRBD2. The J segment lost 8 bases and the V segment lost 7 bases, leaving 10 bases of the junction unmatched. The CDR3 extends over 14 amino acids. Germline CDR1 reads SEHNR; CDR2 reads FQNEAQ (reference sequence). Based on the CDR3 plus reference TRBV7-9 and TRBJ2-2, the full variable domain is DTGVSQNPRHKITKRGQNVTFRCDPISEHNRLYWYRQTLGQGPEFLTYFQNEAQLEKSRLLSDRFSAERPKGSFSTLEIQRTEQGDSAMYLCASTTRTRSGELFFGEGSRLTVL.

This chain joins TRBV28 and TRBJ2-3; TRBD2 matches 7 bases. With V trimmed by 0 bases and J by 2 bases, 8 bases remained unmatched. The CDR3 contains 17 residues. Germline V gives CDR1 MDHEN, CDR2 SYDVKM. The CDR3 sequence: CASSLWASGENTDTQYF. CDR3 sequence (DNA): TGTGCCAGCAGTTTATGGGCCAGCGGGGAGAACACAGATACGCAGTATTTT.

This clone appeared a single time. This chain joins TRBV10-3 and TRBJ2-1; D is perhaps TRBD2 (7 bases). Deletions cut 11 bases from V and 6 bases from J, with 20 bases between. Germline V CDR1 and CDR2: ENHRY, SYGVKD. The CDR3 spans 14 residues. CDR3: CAALKGGGPNEQFF. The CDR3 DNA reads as TGTGCCGCCCTTAAGGGCGGGGGCCCCAATGAGCAGTTCTTC.

The CDR3 loop is CASRSSGTGGSPLHF. In DNA, the CDR3 is TGTGCCAGCAGGTCTTCCGGGACAGGGGGATCACCCCTCCACTTT. The chain has TRBV6-5 and TRBJ1-6; 11 bases map to TRBD1. This CDR3 is built from 15 residues. CDR1 and CDR2 from the germline V gene are MNHEY and SVGAGI. J gave up 10 bases and V 6 bases, and 8 bases lay outside the gene matches.

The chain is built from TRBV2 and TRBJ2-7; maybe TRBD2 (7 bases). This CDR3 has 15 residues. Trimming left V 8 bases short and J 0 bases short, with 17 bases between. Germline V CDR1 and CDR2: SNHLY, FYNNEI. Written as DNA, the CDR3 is TGTGCCAGCGGGGGGGCAGGGAAGAGCTCCTACGAGCAGTACTTC. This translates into CASGGAGKSSYEQYF.

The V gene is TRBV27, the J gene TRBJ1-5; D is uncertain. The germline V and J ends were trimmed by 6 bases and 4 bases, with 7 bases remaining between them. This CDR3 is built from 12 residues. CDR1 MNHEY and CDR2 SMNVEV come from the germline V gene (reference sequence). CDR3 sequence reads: CASRTRNQPQHF. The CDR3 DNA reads TGTGCCAGCAGGACAAGAAATCAGCCCCAGCATTTT.

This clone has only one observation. The CDR3 DNA reads TGTGCCAGCAGTGAGGGCTTTGGAGAGACCCAGTACTTC. It yields the protein CASSEGFGETQYF. The chain links TRBV6-1 to TRBJ2-5; no reliable D call. Germline values: CDR1 MNHNS, CDR2 SASEGT. V lost 3 bases, J lost 4 bases, and 9 bases lay in between. The CDR3 is 13 amino acids.

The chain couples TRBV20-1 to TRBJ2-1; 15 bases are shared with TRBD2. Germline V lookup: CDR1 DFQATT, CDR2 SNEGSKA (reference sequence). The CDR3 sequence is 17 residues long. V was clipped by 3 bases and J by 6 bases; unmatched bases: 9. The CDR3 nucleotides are TGCAGTGCTAGTACGGGACTAGCGGGAGGAAGGGTCAATGAGCAGTTCTTC. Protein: CSASTGLAGGRVNEQFF.

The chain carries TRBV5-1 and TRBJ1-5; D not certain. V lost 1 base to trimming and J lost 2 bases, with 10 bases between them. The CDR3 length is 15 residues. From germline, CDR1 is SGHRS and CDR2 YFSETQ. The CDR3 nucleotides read TGCGCCAGCAGCTTGACGGGTGCGGGCAATCAGCCCCAGCATTTT. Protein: CASSLTGAGNQPQHF.

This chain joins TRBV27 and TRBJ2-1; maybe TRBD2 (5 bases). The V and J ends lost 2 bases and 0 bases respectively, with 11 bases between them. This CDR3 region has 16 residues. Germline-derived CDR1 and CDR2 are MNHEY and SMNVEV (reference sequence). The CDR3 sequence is CASSLTERPSYNEQFF. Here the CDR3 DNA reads TGTGCCAGCAGTTTAACTGAGCGGCCCTCCTACAATGAGCAGTTCTTC.

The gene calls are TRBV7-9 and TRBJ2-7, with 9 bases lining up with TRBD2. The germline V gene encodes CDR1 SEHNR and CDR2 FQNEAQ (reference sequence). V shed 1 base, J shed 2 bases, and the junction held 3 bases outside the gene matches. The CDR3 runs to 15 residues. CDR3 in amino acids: CASSLGAGGTYEQYF. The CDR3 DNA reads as TGTGCCAGCAGCTTAGGGGCGGGGGGGACCTACGAGCAGTACTTC.

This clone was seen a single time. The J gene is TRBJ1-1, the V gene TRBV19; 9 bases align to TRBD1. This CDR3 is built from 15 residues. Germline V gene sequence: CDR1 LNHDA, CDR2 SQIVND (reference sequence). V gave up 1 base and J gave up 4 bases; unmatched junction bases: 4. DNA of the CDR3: TGTGCCAGTAGTATAGGGACAGGGGCCGGCACTGAAGCTTTCTTT. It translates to CASSIGTGAGTEAFF.

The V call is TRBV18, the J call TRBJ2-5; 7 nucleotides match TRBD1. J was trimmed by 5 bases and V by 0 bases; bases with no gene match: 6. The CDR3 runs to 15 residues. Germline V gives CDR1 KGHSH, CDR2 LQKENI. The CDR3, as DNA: TGTGCCAGCTCACCACCAAACAGGGGCTTGGAGACCCAGTACTTC. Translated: CASSPPNRGLETQYF.